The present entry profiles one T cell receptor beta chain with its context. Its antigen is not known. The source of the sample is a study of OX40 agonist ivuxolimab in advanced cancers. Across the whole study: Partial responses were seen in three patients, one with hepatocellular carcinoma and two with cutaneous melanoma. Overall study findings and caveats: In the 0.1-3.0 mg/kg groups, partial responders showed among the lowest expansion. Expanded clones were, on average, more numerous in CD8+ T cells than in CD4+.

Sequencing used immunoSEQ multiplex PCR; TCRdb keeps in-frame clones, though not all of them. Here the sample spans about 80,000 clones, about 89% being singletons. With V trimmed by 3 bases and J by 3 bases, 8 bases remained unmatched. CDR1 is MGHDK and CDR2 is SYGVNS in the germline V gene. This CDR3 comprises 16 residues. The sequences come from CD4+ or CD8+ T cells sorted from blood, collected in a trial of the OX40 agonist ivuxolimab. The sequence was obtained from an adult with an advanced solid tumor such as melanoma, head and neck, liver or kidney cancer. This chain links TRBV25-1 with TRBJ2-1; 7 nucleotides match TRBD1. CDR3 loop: CASSDRGTEFYNEQFF. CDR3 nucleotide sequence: TGTGCCAGCAGTGACCGAGGGACAGAGTTCTACAATGAGCAGTTCTTC.